The rows below give T cell receptor beta chains drawn from one sample of a study of brain T cells in children with intractable seizures. Some clones are missing from TCRdb's copy, which holds only in-frame ones; the method was immunoSEQ multiplex PCR. The sample contains 110,000 or so clones, approximately 94% of which appear only once. Sequencing was performed on peripheral blood, taken at surgery. The receptors here all came from a boy in the first two years of life with hemimegalencephaly and intractable seizures. CDR3s include the opening cysteine and the closing phenylalanine or tryptophan. The order of the fields is D gene, clone size, J gene, V gene, CDR3 protein, CDR3 DNA. A D gene is named only where the DNA matches it firmly. The listing skips clone size in some rows; elsewhere it reads once, few, many or a size class.

>-|once|TRBJ2-1|TRBV12-3/TRBV12-4
CASSPQRGPKFF
TGTGCCAGCAGTCCCCAACGGGGGCCCAAGTTCTTC
>TRBD1|-|TRBJ2-3|TRBV24-1
CATSDSDRGTDTQYF
TGTGCCACCAGTGACTCTGACAGGGGAACAGATACGCAGTATTTT
>-|-|TRBJ2-2|TRBV12-3/TRBV12-4
CASSQGPGELFF
TGTGCCAGCTCACAGGGTCCCGGGGAGCTGTTTTTT
>TRBD2|-|TRBJ2-6|TRBV7-8
CASSATSGRRSGANVLTF
TGTGCCAGCAGCGCGACTAGCGGGAGAAGGTCTGGGGCCAACGTCCTGACTTTC
>-|-|TRBJ2-7|TRBV12-3/TRBV12-4
CASSPGTSTGQYF
TGTGCCAGCAGTCCCGGAACCTCCACGGGGCAGTACTTC
>-|-|TRBJ1-2|TRBV21-1
CASSRTKRGIWTF
TGTGCCAGCAGCAGAACCAAGAGGGGAATTTGGACCTTC
>TRBD2|-|TRBJ2-7|TRBV7-4
CASSNPSGSTYEQYF
TGTGCCAGCAGCAACCCTAGCGGGAGTACATACGAGCAGTACTTC
>TRBD1|-|TRBJ2-2|TRBV11-3
CASSGTGIVTGELFF
TGTGCCAGCAGCGGGACAGGGATCGTCACCGGGGAGCTGTTTTTT
>-|once|TRBJ2-1|TRBV19
CASTLRGGGYNEQFF
TGTGCCAGTACCCTAAGGGGGGGAGGGTACAATGAGCAGTTCTTC
>TRBD1|-|TRBJ1-5|TRBV7-3
CASTVRRLAGGRDQPQHF
TGTGCCAGCACCGTAAGGCGTCTGGCAGGGGGACGAGATCAGCCCCAGCATTTT
>TRBD1|once|TRBJ1-2|TRBV30
CAWSRDSYGYTF
TGTGCCTGGAGTCGGGACAGTTATGGCTACACCTTC
>-|few|TRBJ2-3|TRBV5-6
CASSFPGTSTDTQYF
TGTGCCAGCAGCTTTCCGGGAACGAGCACAGATACGCAGTATTTT
>TRBD1|-|TRBJ1-4|TRBV7-8
CASRDLDRDFEEKLFF
TGTGCCAGCAGAGACCTGGACAGGGATTTTGAGGAAAAACTGTTTTTT
>-|-|TRBJ2-7|TRBV27
CASSFSDGGVYEQYF
TGTGCCAGCAGTTTCTCCGATGGCGGGGTCTACGAGCAGTACTTC
>-|-|TRBJ2-7|TRBV20-1
CSASTDPYEQYF
TGCAGTGCTAGTACAGACCCCTACGAGCAGTACTTC
>TRBD1|-|TRBJ2-1|TRBV7-3
CASSLSQGAGEQFF
TGTGCCAGCAGCTTAAGTCAGGGGGCTGGTGAGCAGTTCTTC
>TRBD1|-|TRBJ2-5|TRBV5-4
CASSSRGVRGYQETQYF
TGTGCCAGCAGCTCCCGTGGGGTCAGGGGGTACCAAGAGACCCAGTACTTC
>-|once|TRBJ2-7|TRBV19
CASSIWGGETYEQYF
TGTGCCAGTAGTATATGGGGCGGAGAGACCTACGAGCAGTACTTC
>TRBD1|-|TRBJ1-1|TRBV5-1
CASSLAPTGIHTEAFF
TGCGCCAGCAGCTTGGCCCCGACAGGGATCCACACTGAAGCTTTCTTT
>-|-|TRBJ2-1|TRBV4-3
CASSQDMRAGDNEQFF
TGCGCCAGCAGCCAAGATATGCGGGCAGGGGACAATGAGCAGTTCTTC
>TRBD1|once|TRBJ2-2|TRBV7-2
CASSAKTGGTGELFF
TGTGCCAGCAGCGCCAAGACAGGGGGCACCGGGGAGCTGTTTTTT
>-|-|TRBJ1-1|TRBV7-2
CASSPPQRNTEAFF
TGTGCCAGCAGCCCACCCCAAAGGAACACTGAAGCTTTCTTT
>-|-|TRBJ1-4|TRBV28
CASRSGGLEKLFF
TGTGCCAGCCGTTCCGGGGGTCTGGAAAAACTGTTTTTT
>-|-|TRBJ2-6|TRBV7-2
CASSLPFRQVGSGANVLTF
TGTGCCAGCAGCTTACCCTTTAGACAGGTCGGCTCTGGGGCCAACGTCCTGACTTTC
>-|-|TRBJ1-2|TRBV24-1
CATSDPTPPYGYTF
TGTGCCACCAGTGACCCTACACCTCCCTATGGCTACACCTTC
>-|-|TRBJ1-4|TRBV7-9
CASSLTPVDEKLFF
TGTGCCAGCAGCTTAACTCCGGTCGATGAAAAACTGTTTTTT
>TRBD2|-|TRBJ2-3|TRBV30
CAWSGGLAGDTQYF
TGTGCCTGGAGTGGTGGACTAGCGGGTGATACGCAGTATTTT
>TRBD2|-|TRBJ2-7|TRBV5-8
CASRTGLAGKYEQYF
TGTGCCAGCAGAACTGGACTAGCGGGAAAATACGAGCAGTACTTC
>-|-|TRBJ2-7|TRBV5-6
CASSLRGVLYEQYF
TGTGCCAGCAGCCTGAGGGGGGTCCTCTACGAGCAGTACTTC
>-|-|TRBJ2-7|TRBV30
CAWSPGPAHEQYF
TGTGCCTGGAGTCCGGGGCCCGCGCACGAGCAGTACTTC
>-|-|TRBJ2-3|TRBV5-1
CASSQTTDTQYF
TGCGCCAGCAGCCAAACAACAGATACGCAGTATTTT
>-|once|TRBJ2-6|TRBV28
CASSLWLTGANVLTF
TGTGCCAGCAGTTTATGGCTAACCGGGGCCAACGTCCTGACTTTC
>TRBD1|-|TRBJ2-2|TRBV29-1
CSVEGVRWTGGSGELFF
TGCAGCGTTGAAGGGGTCCGTTGGACAGGGGGTAGCGGGGAGCTGTTTTTT
>-|-|TRBJ2-2|TRBV10-2
CASSSGTGELFF
TGCGCCAGCAGTAGCGGGACCGGGGAGCTGTTTTTT
>-|once|TRBJ2-7|TRBV12-3/TRBV12-4
CASSLLGGGEQYF
TGTGCCAGCAGTTTATTAGGGGGAGGCGAGCAGTACTTC
>TRBD2|-|TRBJ2-7|TRBV3-1/TRBV3-2
CASSQGLAGHLDF
TGTGCCAGCAGCCAAGGGCTAGCGGGACACCTCGACTTC
>TRBD2|-|TRBJ2-2|TRBV7-2
CASSFSGGTGELFF
TGTGCCAGCAGCTTCTCGGGAGGCACCGGGGAGCTGTTTTTT
>TRBD1|-|TRBJ1-6|TRBV6-1
CASSVWPGGISSYNSPLHF
TGTGCCAGCAGTGTCTGGCCAGGGGGGATAAGCTCCTATAATTCACCCCTCCACTTT
>-|-|TRBJ2-2|TRBV20-1
CSARDTGELFF
TGCAGTGCTAGAGACACCGGGGAGCTGTTTTTT
>-|-|TRBJ1-6|TRBV11-3
CASSLARTGRSPLHF
TGTGCCAGCAGCCTCGCCCGTACAGGGAGGTCACCCCTCCACTTT
>-|-|TRBJ2-7|TRBV27
CASSPSGTVTYEQYF
TGTGCCAGCAGTCCCTCCGGGACCGTCACCTACGAGCAGTACTTC
>TRBD2|-|TRBJ2-1|TRBV7-3
CASTHGLATDEQFF
TGTGCCAGCACCCATGGACTAGCTACGGATGAGCAGTTCTTC
>-|-|TRBJ2-1|TRBV5-5
CASSLVAQLGQFF
TGTGCCAGCAGCTTGGTAGCCCAGCTGGGGCAGTTCTTC
>-|-|TRBJ2-3|TRBV27
CASPPAGLRALTDTQYF
TGTGCCAGCCCTCCAGCGGGTCTGAGAGCACTCACAGATACGCAGTATTTT
>-|-|TRBJ1-2|TRBV28
CASSSRSGYTF
TGTGCCAGCAGTTCCCGTAGCGGCTACACCTTC